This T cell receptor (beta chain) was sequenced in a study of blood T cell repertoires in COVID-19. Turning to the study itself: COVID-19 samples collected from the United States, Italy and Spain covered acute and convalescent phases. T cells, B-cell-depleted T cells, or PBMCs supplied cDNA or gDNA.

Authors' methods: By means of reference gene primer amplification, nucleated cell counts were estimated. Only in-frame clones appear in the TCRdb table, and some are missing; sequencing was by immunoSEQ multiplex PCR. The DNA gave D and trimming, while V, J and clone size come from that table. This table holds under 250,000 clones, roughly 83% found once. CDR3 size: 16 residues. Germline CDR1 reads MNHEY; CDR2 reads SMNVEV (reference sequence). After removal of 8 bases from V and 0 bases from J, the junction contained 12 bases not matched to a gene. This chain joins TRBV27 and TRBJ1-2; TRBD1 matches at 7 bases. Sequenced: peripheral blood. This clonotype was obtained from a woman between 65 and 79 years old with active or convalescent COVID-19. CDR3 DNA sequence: TGTGCCAGCCCGATAGGGGACAGCCCTCCTAACTATGGCTACACCTTC. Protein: CASPIGDSPPNYGYTF.